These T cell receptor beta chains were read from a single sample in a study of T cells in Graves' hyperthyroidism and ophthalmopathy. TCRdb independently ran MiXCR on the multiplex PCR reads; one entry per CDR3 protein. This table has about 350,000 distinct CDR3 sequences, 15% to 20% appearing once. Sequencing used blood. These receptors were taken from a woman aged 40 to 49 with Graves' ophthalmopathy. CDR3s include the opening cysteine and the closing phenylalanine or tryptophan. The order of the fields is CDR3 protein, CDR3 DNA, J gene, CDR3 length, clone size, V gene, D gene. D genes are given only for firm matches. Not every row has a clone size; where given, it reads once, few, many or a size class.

CDR3aa: CASNNNGGRADTEAFF; CDR3nt: TGTGCCAGCAACAACAACGGGGGCCGCGCGGACACTGAAGCTTTCTTT; j_gene: TRBJ1-1; len: 16; abundance: many; v_gene: TRBV11-2; d_gene: -
CDR3aa: CATRLGPYTEAFF; CDR3nt: TGTGCCACAAGACTCGGCCCCTACACTGAAGCTTTCTTT; j_gene: TRBJ1-1; len: 13; abundance: many; v_gene: TRBV12-3/TRBV12-4; d_gene: -
CDR3aa: CASSAKGDQPQHF; CDR3nt: TGTGCCAGCAGTGCTAAGGGGGATCAGCCCCAGCATTTT; j_gene: TRBJ1-5; len: 13; abundance: many; v_gene: TRBV6-1; d_gene: -
CDR3aa: CASSFGRANTGYTF; CDR3nt: TGTGCCAGTAGTTTTGGCAGGGCTAATACTGGCTACACCTTC; j_gene: TRBJ1-2; len: 14; abundance: few; v_gene: TRBV19; d_gene: -
CDR3aa: CACESYPFEQYF; CDR3nt: TGTGCCTGCGAAAGCTACCCCTTCGAGCAGTACTTC; j_gene: TRBJ2-7; len: 12; abundance: many; v_gene: TRBV30; d_gene: -
CDR3aa: CAISGSRLAGDISSYEQYF; CDR3nt: TGTGCCATCAGTGGCTCTCGACTAGCGGGAGATATAAGCTCCTACGAGCAGTACTTC; j_gene: TRBJ2-7; len: 19; abundance: many; v_gene: TRBV10-3; d_gene: TRBD2
CDR3aa: CASSEWGSQETQYF; CDR3nt: TGTGCCAGCAGTGAGTGGGGCTCCCAAGAGACCCAGTACTTC; j_gene: TRBJ2-5; len: 14; abundance: -; v_gene: TRBV6-1; d_gene: -
CDR3aa: CASSFGQGAFEQYF; CDR3nt: TGTGCCAGCAGTTTTGGACAGGGGGCTTTTGAGCAGTACTTC; j_gene: TRBJ2-7; len: 14; abundance: many; v_gene: TRBV12-3/TRBV12-4; d_gene: TRBD1
CDR3aa: CSARVSYGSGNTIYF; CDR3nt: TGCAGTGCTAGAGTGAGCTATGGGTCTGGAAACACCATATATTTT; j_gene: TRBJ1-3; len: 15; abundance: many; v_gene: TRBV20-1; d_gene: -
CDR3aa: CACLRDTEAFF; CDR3nt: TGTGCCTGCCTTCGGGACACTGAAGCTTTCTTT; j_gene: TRBJ1-1; len: 11; abundance: many; v_gene: TRBV30; d_gene: -
CDR3aa: CAWSQGPTEAFF; CDR3nt: TGTGCCTGGAGCCAGGGACCGACAGAAGCTTTCTTT; j_gene: TRBJ1-1; len: 12; abundance: many; v_gene: TRBV30; d_gene: -
CDR3aa: CATSTKWTVGVEGYTF; CDR3nt: TGTGCCACCAGCACCAAATGGACAGTAGGGGTTGAGGGCTACACCTTC; j_gene: TRBJ1-2; len: 16; abundance: many; v_gene: TRBV15; d_gene: -
CDR3aa: CSARGQVGQPQHF; CDR3nt: TGCAGTGCTAGGGGACAGGTTGGACAGCCCCAGCATTTT; j_gene: TRBJ1-5; len: 13; abundance: many; v_gene: TRBV20-1; d_gene: TRBD1
CDR3aa: CSARDTGLGTTEQYF; CDR3nt: TGCAGTGCTAGAGATACGGGACTAGGAACAACCGAGCAGTACTTC; j_gene: TRBJ2-7; len: 15; abundance: many; v_gene: TRBV20-1; d_gene: TRBD2
CDR3aa: CASSLALGSGPTQYF; CDR3nt: TGTGCCAGCAGCTTAGCGCTTGGTAGCGGGCCTACCCAGTACTTC; j_gene: TRBJ2-5; len: 15; abundance: many; v_gene: TRBV7-2; d_gene: TRBD2
CDR3aa: CASSFAVAYEQYF; CDR3nt: TGTGCCAGCAGTTTTGCAGTAGCCTACGAGCAGTACTTC; j_gene: TRBJ2-7; len: 13; abundance: many; v_gene: TRBV28; d_gene: -